One and the same sample provided the 30 T cell receptor beta chains below, sequenced in a study of shared clonotypes between healthy human individuals. The data were produced by immunoSEQ multiplex PCR, yet TCRdb's version contains in-frame clones alone and is incomplete. The table shows about 560,000 clones, with about 80% occurring only once. Specimen: PBMCs. The receptors were sampled from a woman in her thirties or forties in good health. Some clones in this sample may be carry-over from other donors' samples.

This clone was observed once. The rearrangement links TRBV7-9 to TRBJ2-3; D uncertain. CDR3 size: 16 residues. V lost 0 bases and J lost 0, with 10 bases in between. The V gene's germline CDR1 is SEHNR and CDR2 FQNEAQ (reference sequence). The CDR3 reads CASSLAGGESTDTQYF. CDR3 nucleotides: TGTGCCAGCAGCTTAGCAGGCGGCGAGAGCACAGATACGCAGTATTTT.

The chain combines TRBV9 with TRBJ2-2, with 7 nucleotides matching TRBD1. With V trimmed by 4 bases and J by 1 base, 7 bases remained unmatched. This CDR3 spans 16 amino acids. Germline CDR1 reads SGDLS; CDR2 reads YYNGEE. CDR3 sequence: CASSTRQGWNTGELFF. The DNA of the CDR3 is TGTGCCAGCAGCACTCGACAGGGTTGGAACACCGGGGAGCTGTTTTTT. The entire variable domain, with the rest obtained from reference TRBV9 and TRBJ2-2, is as follows: DSGVTQTPKHLITATGQRVTLRCSPRSGDLSVYWYQQSLDQGLQFLIQYYNGEERAKGNILERFSAQQFPDLHSELNLSSLELGDSALYFCASSTRQGWNTGELFFGEGSRLTVL.

The CDR3 loop reads CASSGALAGDYGYTF. The CDR3 DNA sequence: TGTGCCAGCAGCGGGGCCTTGGCCGGAGACTATGGCTACACCTTC. The chain is built from TRBV6-6 and TRBJ1-2, with a weak D call TRBD1 (5 bases). Germline V gene data show CDR1 as MNHNY and CDR2 as SVGAGI (reference sequence). CDR3 length: 15 amino acids. Trimming cost V 6 bases and J 3 bases, with 17 bases left between them.

A word on this clone: Different DNA sequences within this sample yield the same CDR3. The chain links TRBV9 to TRBJ2-5; a possible D gene is TRBD2 (5 bases). This CDR3 is 12 amino acids long. Trimming took 2 bases from V and 5 from J, leaving 7 bases between them. CDR1 SGDLS and CDR2 YYNGEE come from the germline V gene. CDR3 coding DNA: TGTGCCAGCAGCGTTCCGGGGGAGACCCAGTACTTC. Protein sequence: CASSVPGETQYF.

This clone was seen a few times. CDR3 sequence reads: CASKRRPGQETQYF. CDR3 DNA: TGTGCCAGCAAGAGGAGGCCAGGGCAAGAGACCCAGTACTTC. The V call is TRBV28, the J call TRBJ2-5; D is possibly TRBD1 or TRBD2 (5 bases each). CDR3 length equals 14 residues. Trimming cost V 7 bases and J 2 bases, with 14 bases left between them. Germline-derived CDR1 and CDR2 are MDHEN and SYDVKM.

This rearrangement joins TRBV18 to TRBJ2-7; 9 bases align to TRBD2. Per germline, CDR1 KGHSH and CDR2 LQKENI. The CDR3 sequence is 14 residues long. V was clipped by 0 bases and J by 4 bases; unmatched bases: 1. Here the CDR3 reads CASSPPLAGYEQYF. CDR3 coding DNA: TGTGCCAGCTCACCACCCCTAGCGGGATACGAGCAGTACTTC.

The table lists this clone with a few counts. The chain employs TRBV5-1 and TRBJ1-2, with TRBD1 as a possible D gene (5 bases). V lost 4 bases, J lost 7 bases, and 23 bases lay in between. The CDR3 length is 16 residues. The germline CDR1 and CDR2 sequences are SGHRS and YFSETQ. The CDR3 here is CASSPPGREVVGGYTF. The CDR3 coding sequence is TGCGCCAGCAGCCCTCCCGGCAGGGAGGTTGTGGGTGGCTACACCTTC.

This clone showed up just a few times. This rearrangement joins TRBV7-2 to TRBJ1-4; TRBD1 matches at 8 bases. CDR1 and CDR2 (germline): SGHTA, FQGNSA. The CDR3 has 15 amino acids. V gave up 3 bases and J gave up 7 bases; unmatched junction bases: 7. CDR3 nucleotides: TGTGCCAGCAGCTTGACAGGGGATGGGGGTGAAAAACTGTTTTTT. It is translated as CASSLTGDGGEKLFF.

The CDR3 bases are TGTGCCAGCAGCTTAGGGAACAGGGCAGGTGGCTATGGCTACACCTTC. This sequence encodes CASSLGNRAGGYGYTF. V usage is TRBV7-2 and J usage is TRBJ1-2; D may be TRBD1 (6 bases). With 1 base removed from V and 4 bases from J, the gap between germline ends came to 16 bases. The CDR3 is made up of 16 amino acids. Germline CDR1 is SGHTA and CDR2 is FQGNSA. Variable domain in full (rest from reference TRBV7-2 and TRBJ1-2): GAGVSQSPSNKVTEKGKDVELRCDPISGHTALYWYRQSLGQGLEFLIYFQGNSAPDKSGLPSDRFSAERTGGSVSTLTIQRTQQEDSAVYLCASSLGNRAGGYGYTFGSGTRLTVV.

A few counts support this clone. This sequence joins TRBV28 and TRBJ1-2; TRBD1 might be the D (6 bases). This CDR3 is 15 amino acids long. V lost 5 bases, J lost 6 bases, and 19 bases lay in between. Per germline, CDR1 MDHEN and CDR2 SYDVKM. CDR3 residues: CASSPPDSSGDGYTF. For the CDR3, the DNA is TGTGCCAGCAGTCCGCCGGACAGCTCCGGGGATGGCTACACCTTC.

This chain connects TRBV7-9 to TRBJ1-1, with D maybe TRBD1 (5 bases). This CDR3 spans 13 amino acids. Germline CDR1 is SEHNR and CDR2 is FQNEAQ (reference sequence). Trimming took off 1 base at V and 10 bases at J, with 13 bases between the two ends. CDR3 sequence (DNA): TGTGCCAGCAGCTTAGGGACCGAAAGGGGAGCTTTCTTT. Its translation is CASSLGTERGAFF.

In this sample, this clone turned up many times. The V gene is TRBV18, the J gene TRBJ2-7, with 7 bases that match TRBD2. The germline CDR1 and CDR2 sequences are KGHSH and LQKENI. The junction had 7 bases not matched to a gene; V was cut back by 5 bases and J by 12 bases. The CDR3 runs 11 residues. CDR3 nucleotides: TGTGCCAGCTCAGGGGCGCGGGAGTGGTACTTC. Translated, it gives CASSGAREWYF. The full variable domain, rest sourced from reference TRBV18 and TRBJ2-7, is NAGVMQNPRHLVRRRGQEARLRCSPMKGHSHVYWYRQLPEEGLKFMVYLQKENIIDESGMPKERFSAEFPKEGPSILRIQQVVRGDSAAYFCASSGAREWYFGPGTRLTVT.

This clone was detected only a few times. The rearrangement uses TRBV2 and TRBJ1-2, with 9 bases matching TRBD1. This CDR3 has 14 residues. After removal of 3 bases from V and 8 bases from J, the junction contained 7 bases not matched to a gene. In germline, CDR1 is SNHLY, CDR2 FYNNEI. The CDR3 loop is CASSDFGTGSGYTF. CDR3 sequence (DNA): TGTGCCAGCAGTGACTTCGGGACAGGGAGCGGCTACACCTTC.

This clone appeared a few times. The rearrangement joins TRBV28 to TRBJ1-1, with 8 bases aligning to TRBD1. CDR1 and CDR2 (germline): MDHEN, SYDVKM. The CDR3 is made up of 18 amino acids. Trimming at V came to 5 bases and at J to 0 bases, leaving 14 bases not matched to a gene. The CDR3 DNA is TGTGCCAGCAGTGGGCAAACCAGGGGGCGAGCCATGAACACTGAAGCTTTCTTT. Translating it yields CASSGQTRGRAMNTEAFF.

The V and J genes are TRBV9 and TRBJ2-3; a possible D gene is TRBD1 (6 bases). The germline V gene encodes CDR1 SGDLS and CDR2 YYNGEE. Trimming pared 3 bases from V and 4 bases from J, leaving 12 bases between. The CDR3 is 14 amino acids. Written as DNA, the CDR3 is TGTGCCAGCAGCGAGCAGGGGTTGTCAGATACGCAGTATTTT. Translation gives CASSEQGLSDTQYF.

Details on this clone: Other DNA sequences of this sample code for an identical CDR3. The V and J genes are TRBV18 and TRBJ2-1; 7 bases map to TRBD1. V lost 2 bases to trimming and J lost 0 bases; unmatched junction nucleotides: 1. CDR1 KGHSH and CDR2 LQKENI come from the germline V gene. This CDR3 has 15 amino acids. The CDR3 loop reads CASSPRDSSYNEQFF. CDR3 nucleotide sequence: TGTGCCAGCTCACCAAGGGACAGCTCCTACAATGAGCAGTTCTTC. Filled out from reference TRBV18 and TRBJ2-1, the complete variable domain reads NAGVMQNPRHLVRRRGQEARLRCSPMKGHSHVYWYRQLPEEGLKFMVYLQKENIIDESGMPKERFSAEFPKEGPSILRIQQVVRGDSAAYFCASSPRDSSYNEQFFGPGTRLTVL.

This clone has just one count. The V call is TRBV4-3, the J call TRBJ2-3; 9 positions agree with TRBD2. V dropped 1 base and J dropped 0; count of bases not matched to a gene: 8. CDR3 length: 18 residues. Germline-derived CDR1 and CDR2 are LGHNA and YSLEER. The CDR3 DNA reads as TGCGCCAGCAGCCAAGGTCCGATAGCGGGAGAGAGCACAGATACGCAGTATTTT. It specifies CASSQGPIAGESTDTQYF.

The rearrangement links TRBV5-1 to TRBJ2-1; 11 bases line up with TRBD2. V gave up 4 bases and J gave up 1 base; unmatched junction bases: 10. The CDR3 length is 18 residues. Germline V gene lookup returns CDR1 SGHRS and CDR2 YFSETQ. The CDR3 DNA reads as TGCGCCAGCAGCCCGATGGGACTAGCGGAACCTTCCTACAATGAGCAGTTCTTC. Protein product: CASSPMGLAEPSYNEQFF.

This clone was recorded once. This chain uses TRBV4-1 with TRBJ2-7; D might be TRBD1 (5 bases). The CDR3 has 15 amino acids. Trimming cost V 1 base and J 4 bases, with 14 bases left between them. Germline V gene sequence: CDR1 MGHRA, CDR2 YSYEKL. Here the CDR3 DNA reads TGCGCCAGCAGCCAAGCCCCCCACCAGGGTTACGAGCAGTACTTC. Translating it yields CASSQAPHQGYEQYF.

This rearrangement joins TRBV5-1 to TRBJ2-7; D is tentatively TRBD1 or TRBD2 (6 bases each). The CDR3 contains 15 residues. The germline V and J ends were trimmed by 0 bases and 9 bases, with 19 bases remaining between them. Germline V gives CDR1 SGHRS, CDR2 YFSETQ. The CDR3 DNA follows: TGCGCCAGCAGCTTGGATGGCGGGACACCGGATTGGCAGTACTTC. It yields the protein CASSLDGGTPDWQYF. Complete variable domain (other parts from reference TRBV5-1 and TRBJ2-7): KAGVTQTPRYLIKTRGQQVTLSCSPISGHRSVSWYQQTPGQGLQFLFEYFSETQRNKGNFPGRFSGRQFSNSRSEMNVSTLELGDSALYLCASSLDGGTPDWQYFGPGTRLTVT.

The chain couples TRBV6-6 to TRBJ2-7; D might be TRBD2 (7 bases). V was shortened by 2 bases and J by 3 bases, with 17 bases between the two germline ends. Germline CDR1 MNHNY, CDR2 SVGAGI (reference sequence). The CDR3 length is 16 residues. CDR3 in amino acids: CASSYTEGGGVYEQYF. The CDR3 bases are TGTGCCAGCAGTTACACCGAAGGCGGGGGCGTCTACGAGCAGTACTTC.

This chain joins TRBV4-1 and TRBJ2-3; D remains unclear. V lost 0 bases, J lost 7 bases, and 8 bases lay in between. The CDR3 consists of 13 residues. Germline CDR1 is MGHRA and CDR2 is YSYEKL. The CDR3 region is CASSQEGLNTQYF. For the CDR3, the DNA is TGCGCCAGCAGCCAAGAGGGTCTAAATACGCAGTATTTT.

The chain uses TRBV7-8 and TRBJ2-3; 10 positions agree with TRBD2. CDR3 length: 14 residues. V dropped 5 bases and J dropped 4; count of bases not matched to a gene: 3. Germline values: CDR1 SGHVS, CDR2 FQNEAQ. The CDR3 DNA reads TGTGCCAGCAGCCTCGGACTAGCGGCAGATACGCAGTATTTT. Translation gives CASSLGLAADTQYF.

This clone was found many times. The chain employs TRBV21-1 and TRBJ1-1; TRBD1 is the table's D call, not checked against the DNA. TRBV21-1 is a recognized pseudogene. CDR3 size: 17 residues. CDR3 residues: CASIFDRGQVMNTEAFF. CDR3 nucleotide sequence: TGTGCCAGCATCTTCGACAGGGGGCAGGTTATGAACACTGAAGCTTTCTTT.

This chain uses TRBV7-9 with TRBJ2-7, with no clear D. This CDR3 has 13 amino acids. The germline gives CDR1 SEHNR, CDR2 FQNEAQ (reference sequence). Trimming shortened V by 4 bases and J by 0 bases, and 7 bases separated the two germline ends. CDR3 amino acids: CASSSTLSYEQYF. CDR3 nucleotides: TGTGCCAGCAGCTCGACCCTCTCCTACGAGCAGTACTTC.

This clone appeared a single time. This chain connects TRBV27 to TRBJ1-1; no firm D call. V shed 3 bases and J shed 1 base, with 12 bases lying between them. The length of the CDR3 is 15 residues. CDR1 MNHEY and CDR2 SMNVEV come from the germline V gene (reference sequence). The CDR3 nucleotides read TGTGCCAGCAGTTTGTACCCGACGGGGAACACTGAAGCTTTCTTT. Translated: CASSLYPTGNTEAFF.

J is TRBJ2-3 and V is TRBV2; 10 bases are a match to TRBD2. The V segment lost 9 bases and the J segment 0 bases; nucleotides outside the gene matches: 3. CDR1 SNHLY and CDR2 FYNNEI come from the germline V gene. CDR3 length equals 14 residues. CDR3 nucleotides: TGTGCCAGTCTAGCGGGAGTTAGCACAGATACGCAGTATTTT. As protein: CASLAGVSTDTQYF.

To note about this clone: Additional DNA sequences in this sample encode the identical CDR3. Written as DNA, the CDR3 is TGTGCCAGCAGCAAGGACAGGGGAAAGGAGACCCAGTACTTC. Its protein product is CASSKDRGKETQYF. The rearrangement uses TRBV7-7 and TRBJ2-5; 9 bases map to TRBD1. CDR1 SSHAT and CDR2 FNYEAQ come from the germline V gene (reference sequence). This CDR3 spans 14 amino acids. The ends lost 5 bases at V and 5 bases at J; junction bases unmatched: 6.

This chain links TRBV11-2 with TRBJ2-1, with unresolved D. The CDR3 has 14 amino acids. In germline, CDR1 is SGHAT, CDR2 FQNNGV. The V gene lost 0 bases and the J gene lost 8 bases, with 11 bases spanning the gap. The CDR3 DNA reads as TGTGCCAGCAGCTTAGATAACCAGGTCCATGAGCAGTTCTTC. Translation gives CASSLDNQVHEQFF.

The genes are TRBV7-6 and TRBJ2-7, with 7 bases aligning to TRBD2. The ends lost 3 bases at V and 5 bases at J; junction bases unmatched: 4. Germline CDR1 reads SGHVS; CDR2 reads FNYEAQ. This CDR3 spans 13 amino acids. The CDR3 nucleotides are TGTGCCAGCAGCTTCCAGCGGGAAGACGAGCAGTACTTC. It is translated as CASSFQREDEQYF.